The 26 T cell receptor beta chains presented below share a single source sample, sequenced in a study of blood T cell repertoires in COVID-19. Method: immunoSEQ multiplex PCR; TCRdb's copy keeps in-frame clones and lacks some. The sample has around 120,000 clones, more than 60% seen once; the top ten hold about 2.7%. The specimen was peripheral blood. The source is a man aged 50 or older with acute or convalescent COVID-19.

This clone has only a few counts. V and J are TRBV6-5 and TRBJ1-5, with 9 positions matching TRBD1. This CDR3 region has 14 residues. Germline V gene data show CDR1 as MNHEY and CDR2 as SVGAGI. V lost 8 bases to trimming and J lost 2 bases; unmatched junction nucleotides: 4. CDR3 sequence: CASGGQGGNQPQHF. CDR3 DNA sequence: TGTGCCAGCGGGGGACAGGGAGGCAATCAGCCCCAGCATTTT.

The chain uses TRBV5-4 and TRBJ2-3, with TRBD1 matching 7 bases. Germline V gene sequence: CDR1 SGHNT, CDR2 YYREEE (reference sequence). The ends lost 0 bases at V and 2 bases at J; junction bases unmatched: 3. The CDR3 has 15 amino acids. The CDR3 spells CASSLDRGYTDTQYF. DNA of the CDR3: TGTGCCAGCAGCTTGGACAGGGGTTACACAGATACGCAGTATTTT.

This chain links TRBV30 with TRBJ1-6; D is unresolved. Germline CDR1 is GTSNPN and CDR2 is SVGIG (reference sequence). Trimming pared 2 bases from V and 16 bases from J, leaving 3 bases between. The CDR3 consists of 8 residues. DNA for the CDR3: TGTGCCTGGAGTTCTCTCCACTTT. As protein: CAWSSLHF.

The chain has TRBV11-2 and TRBJ1-5; 7 bases agree with TRBD1. The CDR3 consists of 14 residues. V was pared by 5 bases and J by 3 bases, with 4 bases of the junction left unmatched. Germline V gene sequence: CDR1 SGHAT, CDR2 FQNNGV. The CDR3 nucleotides are TGTGCCAGCAGCACCGGACAGGCCAATCAGCCCCAGCATTTT. Its protein product is CASSTGQANQPQHF.

J is TRBJ1-4 and V is TRBV11-2; no clear D. In germline, CDR1 is SGHAT, CDR2 FQNNGV. This CDR3 is 16 amino acids long. With 1 base removed from V and 3 bases from J, the gap between germline ends came to 12 bases. Written as DNA, the CDR3 is TGTGCCAGCAGCTTAGTCCCCCACCGGGCTAATGAAAAACTGTTTTTT. This gives the protein CASSLVPHRANEKLFF.

The genes are TRBV10-3 and TRBJ2-5, with unresolved D. The CDR3 length is 15 residues. Trimming left V 4 bases short and J 3 bases short, with 15 bases between. Germline-derived CDR1 and CDR2 are ENHRY and SYGVKD. CDR3 coding DNA: TGTGCCATCAGTGTGAGTGGGCAGTATGAAGAGACCCAGTACTTC. This codes for CAISVSGQYEETQYF.

This chain links TRBV10-2 with TRBJ2-2, with TRBD2 as a possible D gene (5 bases). There are 14 residues in the CDR3. Germline-derived CDR1 and CDR2 are WSHSY and SAAADI. V was pared by 9 bases and J by 2 bases, with 13 bases between. The CDR3 protein is CASNVDLNTGELFF. The CDR3 nucleotides read TGCGCCAGTAACGTGGACTTAAACACCGGGGAGCTGTTTTTT.

This clone was counted only a few times. CDR3 sequence reads: CASSLMGLGEYNEQFF. In DNA form, the CDR3 reads TGTGCCAGCAGCTTAATGGGACTAGGGGAGTACAATGAGCAGTTCTTC. The chain uses TRBV7-3 and TRBJ2-1; TRBD2 aligns across 8 bases. Germline assignment: CDR1 SGHTA and CDR2 FQGTGA. The CDR3 is 16 amino acids. The junction had 6 bases not matched to a gene; V was cut back by 1 base and J by 4 bases.

The V and J genes are TRBV5-5 and TRBJ1-2, with D maybe TRBD1 (5 bases). Germline assignment: CDR1 SGHKS and CDR2 YYEKEE (reference sequence). There are 18 residues in the CDR3. V was pared by 4 bases and J by 0 bases, with 22 bases between. The CDR3 nucleotides are TGTGCCAGCAGCGACCTTTGGGGAGGTGAGGGGCCTAACTATGGCTACACCTTC. Encoded protein: CASSDLWGGEGPNYGYTF.

The CDR3, as DNA: TGTGCCACTTCCCTCCTTGGACAGGGCCGGGACGAGCAGTACTTC. Amino acid sequence: CATSLLGQGRDEQYF. This chain connects TRBV6-5 to TRBJ2-7, with TRBD1 identical over 8 bases. CDR1 is MNHEY, CDR2 SVGAGI, per germline. The CDR3 has 15 amino acids. Losses at the gene ends were 10 bases for V and 5 bases for J; bases not matched to a gene: 16.

The V call is TRBV27, the J call TRBJ2-1; 8 positions match TRBD2. There are 15 residues in the CDR3. Trimming took 2 bases from V and 6 from J; bases not matched to a gene: 6. Looked up from germline, CDR1 is MNHEY and CDR2 is SMNVEV (reference sequence). The CDR3 loop is CASSLRAGAGNEQFF. As DNA, the CDR3 is TGTGCCAGCAGTTTAAGAGCGGGAGCAGGCAATGAGCAGTTCTTC.

The chain links TRBV7-9 to TRBJ1-1, with TRBD1 matching over 7 bases. The germline V gene has CDR1 SEHNR and CDR2 FQNEAQ (reference sequence). J was trimmed by 5 bases and V by 2 bases; bases with no gene match: 2. The CDR3 length is 13 residues. CDR3 protein: CASSLPGGTEAFF. In DNA form, the CDR3 reads TGTGCCAGCAGCTTACCAGGGGGAACTGAAGCTTTCTTT.

In this sample, this clone turned up a few times. V is TRBV5-1 and J is TRBJ1-1; 8 positions match TRBD1. There are 12 residues in the CDR3. The germline V gene encodes CDR1 SGHRS and CDR2 YFSETQ. V gave up 2 bases and J gave up 8 bases; unmatched junction bases: 2. The CDR3 DNA reads as TGCGCCAGCAGCTTACAGGGGGAGGAAGCTTTCTTT. Protein: CASSLQGEEAFF.

The rearrangement uses TRBV6-2 or TRBV6-3 and TRBJ2-2; possible D gene TRBD1, 6 bases. The V end lost 4 bases, the J end lost 5 bases, and 14 bases lay between the germline ends. The germline V gene encodes CDR1 MNHEY and CDR2 SVGEGT. This CDR3 has 15 residues. As DNA, the CDR3 is TGTGCCAGCAGTTTGCAACAGGGAATTACCGGGGAGCTGTTTTTT. Amino acid sequence: CASSLQQGITGELFF.

Points on this clone: The same CDR3 arises from other DNA sequences in this sample as well. The rearrangement joins TRBV11-2 to TRBJ2-3, with 9 bases matching TRBD2. Germline assignment: CDR1 SGHAT and CDR2 FQNNGV. Germline trimming cut 4 bases from V and 2 bases from J; bases unmatched to any gene: 7. This CDR3 has 16 amino acids. The CDR3 reads CASSSLAGAPTDTQYF. The CDR3 coding sequence is TGTGCCAGCAGCTCCTTAGCGGGGGCCCCCACAGATACGCAGTATTTT. The full variable domain, rest sourced from reference TRBV11-2 and TRBJ2-3, is EAGVAQSPRYKIIEKRQSVAFWCNPISGHATLYWYQQILGQGPKLLIQFQNNGVVDDSQLPKDRFSAERLKGVDSTLKIQPAKLEDSAVYLCASSSLAGAPTDTQYFGPGTRLTVL.

The chain carries TRBV6-5 and TRBJ2-5; D might be TRBD1 (6 bases). The CDR3 spans 15 residues. Trimming left V 0 bases short and J 2 bases short, with 10 bases between. Germline CDR1 MNHEY, CDR2 SVGAGI. The CDR3 nucleotides read TGTGCCAGCAGTTACTCGGGGGCCCATCAAGAGACCCAGTACTTC. As protein: CASSYSGAHQETQYF.

V and J are TRBV28 and TRBJ1-1; D gene unclear. The CDR3 length is 14 residues. Trimming took off 6 bases at V and 3 bases at J, with 14 bases between the two ends. Germline CDR1 and CDR2: MDHEN and SYDVKM. This CDR3 reads CASSPVSGYTEAFF. In nucleotides, the CDR3 is TGTGCCAGCAGCCCCGTGTCGGGTTACACTGAAGCTTTCTTT.

The chain combines TRBV12-3 or TRBV12-4 with TRBJ1-5; weak D call: TRBD1 (6 bases). Trimming stripped 6 bases from V and 2 bases from J, with 8 bases between. This CDR3 has 13 residues. CDR3 DNA: TGTGCCAGCAGGGGACAAGGCAATCAGCCCCAGCATTTT. This sequence encodes CASRGQGNQPQHF.

The gene calls are TRBV24-1 and TRBJ2-5, with 7 bases fitting TRBD2. There are 13 residues in the CDR3. Trimming took 7 bases from V and 1 from J; bases not matched to a gene: 2. Germline loops: CDR1 KGHDR, CDR2 SFDVKD. The CDR3 bases are TGTGCCACCAGCGGGAGGTCCCAAGAGACCCAGTACTTC. Translation gives CATSGRSQETQYF.

The chain joins TRBV19 to TRBJ1-1; D possibly corresponds to TRBD1 (5 bases). The CDR3 consists of 14 residues. V lost 5 bases and J lost 1, with 11 bases in between. Germline CDR1 and CDR2: LNHDA and SQIVND (reference sequence). The CDR3 nucleotides read TGTGCCAGTAGTGCGGGACGGGAGAACACTGAAGCTTTCTTT. This sequence encodes CASSAGRENTEAFF.

The V call is TRBV18, the J call TRBJ2-7; no definite D call. CDR3 length: 13 residues. Germline values: CDR1 KGHSH, CDR2 LQKENI. V was pared by 0 bases and J by 6 bases, with 9 bases between. CDR3: CASSPPFEFEQYF. CDR3 in DNA: TGTGCCAGCTCACCACCGTTCGAGTTCGAGCAGTACTTC.

The chain has TRBV7-9 and TRBJ1-6, with 8 bases aligning to TRBD1. Germline trimming cut 4 bases from V and 7 bases from J; bases unmatched to any gene: 18. The CDR3 runs 19 residues. Germline CDR1 and CDR2: SEHNR and FQNEAQ (reference sequence). In DNA form, the CDR3 reads TGTGCCAGCAGCTCGACCCGTGACAGGGGCCACTTCCGGAATTCACCCCTCCACTTT. Protein: CASSSTRDRGHFRNSPLHF.

This sequence joins TRBV2 and TRBJ2-5; TRBD2 matches 13 bases. The V and J ends lost 6 bases and 2 bases, in that order; junction bases with no gene match: 6. This CDR3 region has 16 residues. CDR1 and CDR2 (germline): SNHLY, FYNNEI. CDR3 in amino acids: CASSATSGGVQETQYF. The DNA for the CDR3 is TGTGCCAGCAGCGCAACTAGCGGGGGGGTTCAAGAGACCCAGTACTTC. Filled out from reference TRBV2 and TRBJ2-5, the complete variable domain reads EPEVTQTPSHQVTQMGQEVILRCVPISNHLYFYWYRQILGQKVEFLVSFYNNEISEKSEIFDDQFSVERPDGSNFTLKIRSTKLEDSAMYFCASSATSGGVQETQYFGPGTRLLVL.

This clone occurred a few times. The chain is built from TRBV6-2 or TRBV6-3 and TRBJ2-2; TRBD2 aligns across 12 bases. The CDR3 runs to 18 residues. Per the germline V gene, CDR1 is MNHEY and CDR2 is SVGEGT. V was pared by 6 bases and J by 4 bases, with 12 bases of the junction left unmatched. The CDR3 DNA reads TGTGCCAGCAGCCGTCTCTCCCTAGCGGGAGGGATCACCGGGGAGCTGTTTTTT. This translates into CASSRLSLAGGITGELFF.

The table lists this clone with a few counts. The V and J genes are TRBV11-2 and TRBJ2-7; 8 bases map to TRBD1. This CDR3 contains 15 residues. The V gene's germline CDR1 is SGHAT and CDR2 FQNNGV. Trimming cost V 3 bases and J 7 bases; bases outside gene matches: 11. CDR3 protein: CASSLDGQGAYEQYF. CDR3 in DNA: TGTGCCAGCAGCTTGGACGGCCAGGGGGCGTATGAGCAGTACTTC.

The chain has TRBV18 and TRBJ1-4; 7 nucleotides align to TRBD1. J was trimmed by 6 bases and V by 6 bases; bases with no gene match: 10. The CDR3 totals 15 residues. CDR1 KGHSH and CDR2 LQKENI come from the germline V gene. CDR3 coding DNA: TGTGCCAGCTCCCGACCAGAGGGGGCGCATGAAAAACTGTTTTTT. Protein: CASSRPEGAHEKLFF. The full variable domain, in which reference TRBV18 and TRBJ1-4 provide the parts outside the CDR3, is NAGVMQNPRHLVRRRGQEARLRCSPMKGHSHVYWYRQLPEEGLKFMVYLQKENIIDESGMPKERFSAEFPKEGPSILRIQQVVRGDSAAYFCASSRPEGAHEKLFFGSGTQLSVL.